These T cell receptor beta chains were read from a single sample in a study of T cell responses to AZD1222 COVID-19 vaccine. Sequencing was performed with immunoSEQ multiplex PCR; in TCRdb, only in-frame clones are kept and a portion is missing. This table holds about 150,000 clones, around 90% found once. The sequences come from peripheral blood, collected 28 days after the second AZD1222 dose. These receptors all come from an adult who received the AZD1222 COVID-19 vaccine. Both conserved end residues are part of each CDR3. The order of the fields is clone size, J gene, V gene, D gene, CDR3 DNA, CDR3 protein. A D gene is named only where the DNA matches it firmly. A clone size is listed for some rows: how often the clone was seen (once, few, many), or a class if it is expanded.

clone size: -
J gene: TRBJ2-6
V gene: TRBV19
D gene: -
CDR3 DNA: TGTGCCAGTACCAGAGCCCTCTCTGGGGCCAACGTCCTGACTTTC
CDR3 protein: CASTRALSGANVLTF

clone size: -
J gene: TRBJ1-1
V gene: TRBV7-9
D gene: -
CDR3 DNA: TGTGCCAGCAGCTTATCAAACGGGAGGATCGAAGCTTTCTTT
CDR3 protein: CASSLSNGRIEAFF

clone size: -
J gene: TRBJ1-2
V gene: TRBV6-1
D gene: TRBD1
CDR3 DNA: TGTGCCAGCAGTGACCCGGGACAGGGGGCGGGTGGCTACACCTTC
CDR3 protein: CASSDPGQGAGGYTF

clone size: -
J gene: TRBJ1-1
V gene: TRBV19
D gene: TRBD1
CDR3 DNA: TGTGCCAGTAGTACCCCACGGACAGGGGCCAGGAACACTGAAGCTTTCTTT
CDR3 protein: CASSTPRTGARNTEAFF

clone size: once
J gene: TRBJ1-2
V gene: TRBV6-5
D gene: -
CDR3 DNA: TGTGCCAGCAGACATAGGGGAGAGGACTATGGCTACACCTTC
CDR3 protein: CASRHRGEDYGYTF

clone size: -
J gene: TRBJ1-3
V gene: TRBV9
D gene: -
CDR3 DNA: TGTGCCAGCAGCGTAGGTCCGGTTAGGGGAAACACCATATATTTT
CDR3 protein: CASSVGPVRGNTIYF

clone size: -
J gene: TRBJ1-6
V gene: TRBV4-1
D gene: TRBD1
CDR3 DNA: TGCGCCAGCAGCCTGGGACAGGGGGCGGGCTCCTATAATTCACCCCTCCACTTT
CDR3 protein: CASSLGQGAGSYNSPLHF

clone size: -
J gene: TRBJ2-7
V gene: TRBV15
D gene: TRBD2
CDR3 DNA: TGTGCCACCAAGGGGCTCTCGGGGGGAGGGCCCTTCTACGAGCAGTACTTC
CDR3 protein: CATKGLSGGGPFYEQYF

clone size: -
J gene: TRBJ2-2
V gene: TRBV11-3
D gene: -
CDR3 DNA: TGTGCCAGCAGGATGGCAGGTCGGCCGGCGAACACCGGGGAGCTGTTTTTT
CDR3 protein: CASRMAGRPANTGELFF

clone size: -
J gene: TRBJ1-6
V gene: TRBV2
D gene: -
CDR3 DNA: TGTGCCAGCAGTGAACCCCCCTCACCCCTCCACTTT
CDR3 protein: CASSEPPSPLHF

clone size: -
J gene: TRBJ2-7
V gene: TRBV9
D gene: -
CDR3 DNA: TGTGCCAGCAGCGTAGCTCTGGGGGCCGCGTACGAGCAGTACTTC
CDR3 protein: CASSVALGAAYEQYF

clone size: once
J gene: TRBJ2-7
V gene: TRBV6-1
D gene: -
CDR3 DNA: TGTGCCAGCAGTGAAATGGAAAGTGACTACGAGCAGTACTTC
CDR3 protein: CASSEMESDYEQYF

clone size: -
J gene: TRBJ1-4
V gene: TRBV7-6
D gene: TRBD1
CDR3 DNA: TGTGCCAGCAGCTTAGAACAGGGGGCGGTTCTCACTAATGAAAAACTGTTTTTT
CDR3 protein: CASSLEQGAVLTNEKLFF

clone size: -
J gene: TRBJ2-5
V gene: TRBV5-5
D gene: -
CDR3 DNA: TGTGCCAGCAGCTTGGCCGTCGGAGGGGCGCAGGAGACCCAGTACTTC
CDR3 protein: CASSLAVGGAQETQYF

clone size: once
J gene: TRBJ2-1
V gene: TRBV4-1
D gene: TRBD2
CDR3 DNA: TGCGCCAGCAGCCAAGTCCCGCGAACTAGCGGGGCTAATGAGCAGTTCTTC
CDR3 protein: CASSQVPRTSGANEQFF

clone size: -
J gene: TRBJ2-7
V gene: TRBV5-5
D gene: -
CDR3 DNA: TGTGCCAGCAGCTTGGTAGGGGCTGATGAGCAGTACTTC
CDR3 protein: CASSLVGADEQYF

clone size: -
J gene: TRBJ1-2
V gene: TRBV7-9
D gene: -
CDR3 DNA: TGTGCCAGCAGCTTAGGGACGGGCGACAGGGGCTACACCTTC
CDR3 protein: CASSLGTGDRGYTF

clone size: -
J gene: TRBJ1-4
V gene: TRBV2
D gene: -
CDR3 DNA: TGTGCCAGCAGTGAAGGGTGGAATAATGAAAAACTGTTTTTT
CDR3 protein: CASSEGWNNEKLFF

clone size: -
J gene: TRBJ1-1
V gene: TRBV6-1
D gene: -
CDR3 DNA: TGTGCCAGCAGTGAAGGCAGGAACACTGAAGCTTTCTTT
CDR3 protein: CASSEGRNTEAFF

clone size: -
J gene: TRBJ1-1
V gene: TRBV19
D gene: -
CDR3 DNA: TGTGCCAGTAGTCCCCTAACGGGGGCAACTGAAGCTTTCTTT
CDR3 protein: CASSPLTGATEAFF

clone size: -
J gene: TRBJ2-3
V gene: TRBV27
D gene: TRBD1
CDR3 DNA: TGTGCCAGCAGCCTGGACAGGGGCACAGATACGCAGTATTTT
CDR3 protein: CASSLDRGTDTQYF

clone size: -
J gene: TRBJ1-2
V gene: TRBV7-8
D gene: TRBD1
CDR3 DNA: TGTGCCAGCAGCTTAGGACGAAGGACAGGGGGCAACTATGGCTACACCTTC
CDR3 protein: CASSLGRRTGGNYGYTF

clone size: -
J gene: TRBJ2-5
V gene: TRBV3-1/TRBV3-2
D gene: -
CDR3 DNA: TGTGCCAGCAGCCAAGTTACAGGGACCCAGTACTTC
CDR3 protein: CASSQVTGTQYF

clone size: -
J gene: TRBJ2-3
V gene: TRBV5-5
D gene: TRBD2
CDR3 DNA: TGTGCCAGCAGCACCTCTTGGACTAGCGGGGTCTGGGACCCGGATACGCAGTATTTT
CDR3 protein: CASSTSWTSGVWDPDTQYF

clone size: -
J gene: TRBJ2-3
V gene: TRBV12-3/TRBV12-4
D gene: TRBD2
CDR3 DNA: TGTGCCAGCGGCGGGAGGAGGGATACGCAGTATTTT
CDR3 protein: CASGGRRDTQYF

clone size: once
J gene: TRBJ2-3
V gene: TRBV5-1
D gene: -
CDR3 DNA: TGCGCCAGCAGCCCCCTCCGGGGGCGAGATACGCAGTATTTT
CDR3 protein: CASSPLRGRDTQYF

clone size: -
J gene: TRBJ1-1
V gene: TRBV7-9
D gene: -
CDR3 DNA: TGTGCCAGCAGCAACGCCGGGGCCGGACGTACTGAAGCTTTCTTT
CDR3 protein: CASSNAGAGRTEAFF

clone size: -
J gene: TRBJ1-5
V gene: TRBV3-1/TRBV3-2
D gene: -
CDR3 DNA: TGTGCCAGCAGCCAAGGACATAGCAATCAGCCCCAGCATTTT
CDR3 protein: CASSQGHSNQPQHF

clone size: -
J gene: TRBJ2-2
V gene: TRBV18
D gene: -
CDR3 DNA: TGTGCCAGCTCACCTAAATCATTGGATACCGGGGAGCTGTTTTTT
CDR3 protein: CASSPKSLDTGELFF

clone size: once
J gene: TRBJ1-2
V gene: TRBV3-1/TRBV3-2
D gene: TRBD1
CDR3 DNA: TGTGCCAGCAGCCATACAGGGGAGGTTTACGGCTACACCTTC
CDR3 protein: CASSHTGEVYGYTF

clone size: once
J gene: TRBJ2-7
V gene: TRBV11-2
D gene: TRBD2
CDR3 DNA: TGTGCCAGCGGACCGCGGGAGGGTAAGAGGGAGCAGTACTTC
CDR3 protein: CASGPREGKREQYF

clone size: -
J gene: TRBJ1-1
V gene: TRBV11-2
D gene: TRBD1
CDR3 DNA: TGTGCCAGCAGCTTAGGGGGACAGATTAACACTGAAGCTTTCTTT
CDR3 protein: CASSLGGQINTEAFF

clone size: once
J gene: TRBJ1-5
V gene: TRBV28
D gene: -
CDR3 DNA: TGTGCCAGCAGGATGCCTGGGGAGAGCCAGCCCCAGCATTTT
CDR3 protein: CASRMPGESQPQHF

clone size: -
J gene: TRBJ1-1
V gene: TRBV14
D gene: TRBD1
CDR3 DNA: TGTGCCAGCAGCCGGACAGGGGATATGTTGAACACTGAAGCTTTCTTT
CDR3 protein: CASSRTGDMLNTEAFF

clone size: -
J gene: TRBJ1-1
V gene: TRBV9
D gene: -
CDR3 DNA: TGTGCCAGCAGCGTAACTGCCGGGCGGCACACTGAAGCTTTCTTT
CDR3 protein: CASSVTAGRHTEAFF

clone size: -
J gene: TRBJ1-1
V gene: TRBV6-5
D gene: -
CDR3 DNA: TGTGCCAGCAGTTACAACAGGAGGACTGAAGCTTTCTTT
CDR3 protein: CASSYNRRTEAFF

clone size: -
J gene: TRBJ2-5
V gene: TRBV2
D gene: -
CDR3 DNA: TGTGCCACCCACGAAAGGGGCGAGACCCAGTACTTC
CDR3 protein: CATHERGETQYF

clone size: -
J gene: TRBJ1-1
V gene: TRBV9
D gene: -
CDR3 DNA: TGTGCCAGCAGCGGAACACGAAAAGCTGAAGCTTTCTTT
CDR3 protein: CASSGTRKAEAFF

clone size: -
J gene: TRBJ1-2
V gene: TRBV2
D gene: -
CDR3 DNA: TGTGCCAGCAGTGAAGAGTCCATGGGCTACACCTTC
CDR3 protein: CASSEESMGYTF

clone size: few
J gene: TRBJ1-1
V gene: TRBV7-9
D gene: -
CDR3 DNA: TGTGCCAGCAGCCTCGGAGGACAGAAGAACACTGAAGCTTTCTTT
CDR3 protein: CASSLGGQKNTEAFF

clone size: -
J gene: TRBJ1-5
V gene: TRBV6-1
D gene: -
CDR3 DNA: TGTGCCAGCAGTGAATGGGGCAGTCAGCCCCAGCATTTT
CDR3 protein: CASSEWGSQPQHF

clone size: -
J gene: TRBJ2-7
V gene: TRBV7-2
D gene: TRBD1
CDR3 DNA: TGTGCCAGCAGCTTAGGGGCCGGGGACAGGAGCCGCTACGAGCAGTACTTC
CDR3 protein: CASSLGAGDRSRYEQYF

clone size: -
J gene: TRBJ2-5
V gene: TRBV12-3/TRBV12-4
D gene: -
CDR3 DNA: TGTGCCAGCAGTTTAAAGGAGGCCCAGTACTTC
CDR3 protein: CASSLKEAQYF

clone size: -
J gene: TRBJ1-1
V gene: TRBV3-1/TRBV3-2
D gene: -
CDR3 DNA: TGTGCCTCCCAGATGAACACTGAAGCTTTCTTT
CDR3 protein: CASQMNTEAFF

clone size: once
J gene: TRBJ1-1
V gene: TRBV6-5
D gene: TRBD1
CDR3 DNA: TGTGCCAGCAGACGGGACAGGGGGTGGAACACTGAAGCTTTCTTT
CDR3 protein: CASRRDRGWNTEAFF

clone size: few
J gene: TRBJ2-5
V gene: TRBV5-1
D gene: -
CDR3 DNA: TGCGCCAGCAGCTCGGGACCAGCGGGCGAGACCCAGTACTTC
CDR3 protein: CASSSGPAGETQYF

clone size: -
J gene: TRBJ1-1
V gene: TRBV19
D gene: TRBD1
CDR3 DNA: TGTGCCAGTAGTACCTACGGGACAGCCACTGAAGCTTTCTTT
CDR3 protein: CASSTYGTATEAFF

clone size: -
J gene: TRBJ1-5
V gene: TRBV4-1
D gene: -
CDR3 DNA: TGCGCCAGCAGCCAAACTCGGGGGTTCGGTCAGCCCCAGCATTTT
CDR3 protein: CASSQTRGFGQPQHF

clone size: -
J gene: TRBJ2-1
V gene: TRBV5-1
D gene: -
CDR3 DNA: TGCGCCAGCAGCTTGGAGCAGCCCTACAATGAGCAGTTCTTC
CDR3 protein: CASSLEQPYNEQFF

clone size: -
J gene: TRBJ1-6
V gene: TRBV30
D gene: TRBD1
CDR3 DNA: TGTGCCTGGAGAGGACAGGGTAATTCACCCCTCCACTTT
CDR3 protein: CAWRGQGNSPLHF

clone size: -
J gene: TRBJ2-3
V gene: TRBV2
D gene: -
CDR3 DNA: TGTGCCAGCAGTCAGCAGCTCACAGATACGCAGTATTTT
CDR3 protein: CASSQQLTDTQYF

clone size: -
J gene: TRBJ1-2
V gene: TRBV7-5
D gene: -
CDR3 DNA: TGTGTCAGAAGCTCGCTTATTAACTATGGCTACACCTTC
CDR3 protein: CVRSSLINYGYTF

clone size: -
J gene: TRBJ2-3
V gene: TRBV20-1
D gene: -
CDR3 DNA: TGCAGTGCTAGTTTGGCACAAACTAGCACAGATACGCAGTATTTT
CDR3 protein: CSASLAQTSTDTQYF

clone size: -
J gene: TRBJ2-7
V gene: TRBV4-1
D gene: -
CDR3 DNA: TGCGCCAGCAGCCTACGGGACATTACCTACGAGCAGTACTTC
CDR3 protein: CASSLRDITYEQYF

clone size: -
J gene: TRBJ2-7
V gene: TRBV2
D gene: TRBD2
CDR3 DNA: TGTGCCAGCAGGGGAGCGGGAGGCCTTGGCGAGCAGTACTTC
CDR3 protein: CASRGAGGLGEQYF

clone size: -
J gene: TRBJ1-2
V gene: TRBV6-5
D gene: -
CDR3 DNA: TGTGCCAGCAGTTGGGGGGCAGTTGGGTATGGCTACACCTTC
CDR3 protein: CASSWGAVGYGYTF

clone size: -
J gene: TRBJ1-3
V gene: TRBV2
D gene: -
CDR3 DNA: TGTGCCAGCAGTTGGCAATCCTTGAGCTCTGGAAACACCATATATTTT
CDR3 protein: CASSWQSLSSGNTIYF

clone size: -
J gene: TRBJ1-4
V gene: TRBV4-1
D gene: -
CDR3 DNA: TGCGCCAGCAGCCAAGAAGGGAATGAAAAACTGTTTTTT
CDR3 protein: CASSQEGNEKLFF

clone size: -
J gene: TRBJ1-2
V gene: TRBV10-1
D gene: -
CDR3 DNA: TGCGCCAGCAGTGCCGACGGAAACTATGGCTACACCTTC
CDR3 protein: CASSADGNYGYTF